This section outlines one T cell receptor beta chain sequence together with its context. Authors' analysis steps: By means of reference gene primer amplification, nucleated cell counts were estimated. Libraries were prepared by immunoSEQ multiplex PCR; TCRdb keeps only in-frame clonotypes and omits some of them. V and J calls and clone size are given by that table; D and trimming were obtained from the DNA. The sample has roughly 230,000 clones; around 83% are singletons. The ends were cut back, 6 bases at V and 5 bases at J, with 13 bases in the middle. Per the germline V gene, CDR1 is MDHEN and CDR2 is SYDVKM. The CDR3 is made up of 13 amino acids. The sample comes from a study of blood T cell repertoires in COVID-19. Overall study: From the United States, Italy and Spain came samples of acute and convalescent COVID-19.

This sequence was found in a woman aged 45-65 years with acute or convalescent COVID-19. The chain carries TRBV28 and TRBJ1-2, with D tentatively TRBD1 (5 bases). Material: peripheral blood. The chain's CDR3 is CASSPVRGYGYTF. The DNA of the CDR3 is TGTGCCAGCAGCCCGGTACGGGGGTATGGCTACACCTTC.